This entry is about one T cell receptor (beta chain). Original data processing: Quantification of nucleated cells was approximated via reference gene primer amplification. Libraries were prepared by immunoSEQ multiplex PCR; TCRdb keeps only in-frame clonotypes and omits some of them. The DNA was the basis for D and trimming; V, J and clone size are from that table. The sample has 200,000 or so clones, about 80% seen once. The sample is drawn from a study of blood T cell repertoires in COVID-19. Study-level background: COVID-19 samples, acute and convalescent, were from the United States, Italy and Spain. Sources were T cells, B-cell-depleted T cells, or PBMCs; the material itself was cDNA or gDNA.

The CDR3 extends over 16 amino acids. The germline V gene has CDR1 SNHLY and CDR2 FYNNEI. The V gene end was trimmed by 4 bases and the J gene end by 7 bases; junction bases not matched to a gene: 9. The chain is built from TRBV2 and TRBJ1-3; TRBD1 matches at 11 bases. This receptor was taken from a woman younger than 45 who had recovered from COVID-19. The sequenced sample was peripheral blood. Here the CDR3 DNA reads TGTGCCAGCAGTGCCCCTGGACAGGGGGCTATCAACACCATATATTTT. Amino acids: CASSAPGQGAINTIYF.